Here is one TCR beta chain with its context. Antigen unknown. The data originate from a study of OX40 agonist ivuxolimab in advanced cancers. Background on the study: The dose-escalation group included hepatocellular carcinoma, melanoma, renal cell carcinoma and head and neck cancer.

Study conclusions and caveats: Expanded clones were, on average, more numerous among CD8+ T cells than CD4+.

The CDR3 is 14 residues long. V was shortened by 5 bases and J by 3 bases, with 14 bases between the two germline ends. Germline lookup yields CDR1 SEHNR and CDR2 FQNEAQ (reference sequence). Clones were sequenced by immunoSEQ multiplex PCR, and TCRdb holds only the in-frame ones, with some missing. This table holds tens of thousands of clones, about 90% found once. The chain joins TRBV7-9 to TRBJ2-7, with a tentative D call TRBD2 (6 bases). This TCR derives from an adult with an advanced solid tumor such as melanoma, head and neck, liver or kidney cancer. The sequencing here drew on CD4+ or CD8+ T cells sorted from blood, taken in a trial of the OX40 agonist ivuxolimab. DNA of the CDR3: TGTGCCAGCAGCCCTCCTGCGGGACTCTACGAGCAGTACTTC. The encoded protein is CASSPPAGLYEQYF.